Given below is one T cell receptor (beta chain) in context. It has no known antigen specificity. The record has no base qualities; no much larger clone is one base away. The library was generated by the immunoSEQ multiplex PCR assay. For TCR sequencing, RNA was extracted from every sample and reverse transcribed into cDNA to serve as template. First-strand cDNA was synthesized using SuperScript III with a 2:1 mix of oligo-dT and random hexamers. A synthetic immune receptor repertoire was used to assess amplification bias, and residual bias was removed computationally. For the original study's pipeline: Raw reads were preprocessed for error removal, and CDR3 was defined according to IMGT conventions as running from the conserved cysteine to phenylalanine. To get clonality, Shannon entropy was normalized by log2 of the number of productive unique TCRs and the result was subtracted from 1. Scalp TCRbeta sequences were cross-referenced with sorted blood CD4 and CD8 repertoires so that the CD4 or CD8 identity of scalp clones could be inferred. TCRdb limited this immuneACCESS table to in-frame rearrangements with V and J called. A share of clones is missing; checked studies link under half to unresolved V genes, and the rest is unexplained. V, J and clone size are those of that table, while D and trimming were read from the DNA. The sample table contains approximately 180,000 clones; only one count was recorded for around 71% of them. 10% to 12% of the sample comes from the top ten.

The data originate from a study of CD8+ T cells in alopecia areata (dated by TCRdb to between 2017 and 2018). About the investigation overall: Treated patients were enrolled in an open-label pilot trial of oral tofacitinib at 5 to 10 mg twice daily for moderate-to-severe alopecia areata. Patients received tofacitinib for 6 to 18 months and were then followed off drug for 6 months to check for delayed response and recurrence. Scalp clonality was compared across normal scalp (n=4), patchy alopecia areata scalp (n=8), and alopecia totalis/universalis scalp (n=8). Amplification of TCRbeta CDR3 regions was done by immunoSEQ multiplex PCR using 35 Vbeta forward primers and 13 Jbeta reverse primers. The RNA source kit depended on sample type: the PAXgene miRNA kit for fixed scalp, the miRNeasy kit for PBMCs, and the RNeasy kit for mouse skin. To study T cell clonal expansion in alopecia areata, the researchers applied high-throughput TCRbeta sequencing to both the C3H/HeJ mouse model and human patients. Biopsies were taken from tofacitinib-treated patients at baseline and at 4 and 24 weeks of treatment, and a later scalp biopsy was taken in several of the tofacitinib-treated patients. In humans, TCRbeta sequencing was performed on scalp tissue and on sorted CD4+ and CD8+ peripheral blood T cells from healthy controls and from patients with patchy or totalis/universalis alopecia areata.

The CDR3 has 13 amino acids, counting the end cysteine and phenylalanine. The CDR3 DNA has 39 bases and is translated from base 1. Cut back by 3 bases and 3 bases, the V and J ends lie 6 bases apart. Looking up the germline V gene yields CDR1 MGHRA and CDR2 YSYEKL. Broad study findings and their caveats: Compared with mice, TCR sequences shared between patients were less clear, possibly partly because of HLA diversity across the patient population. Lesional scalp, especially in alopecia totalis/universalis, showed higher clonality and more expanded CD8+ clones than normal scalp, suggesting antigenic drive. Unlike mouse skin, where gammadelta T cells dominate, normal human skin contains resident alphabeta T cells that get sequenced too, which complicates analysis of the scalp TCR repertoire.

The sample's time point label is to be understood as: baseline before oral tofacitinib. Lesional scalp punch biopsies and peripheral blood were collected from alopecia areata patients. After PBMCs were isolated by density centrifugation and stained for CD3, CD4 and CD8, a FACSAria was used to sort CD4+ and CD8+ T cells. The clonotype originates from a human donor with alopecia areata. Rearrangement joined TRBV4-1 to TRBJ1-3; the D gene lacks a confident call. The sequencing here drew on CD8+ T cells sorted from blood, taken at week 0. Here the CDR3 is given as CASSQAVGNTIYF. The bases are TGCGCCAGCAGCCAGGCAGTTGGAAACACCATATATTTT.